Below are 15 T cell receptor beta chains sequenced from a single sample in a study of human T cells and chemical hapten exposure. A single record per CDR3 protein comes from TCRdb applying MiXCR to the RACE reads. Of about 77,000 distinct CDR3 sequences listed, 8.5% to 10% were seen once; the top ten hold around 1.7%. As to time point: healthy volunteer bleed at 6 weeks. Total RNA was isolated from unfractionated whole blood. The sequenced material came from whole blood. Receptor source: a female donor in good health. Some clones in this sample may be carry-over from other donors' samples.

This clonotype was observed at least ten times. The chain has TRBV7-2 and TRBJ2-1; D call uncertain. Germline V gene data show CDR1 as SGHTA and CDR2 as FQGNSA. The V and J ends lost 4 bases and 3 bases respectively, with 7 bases between them. The CDR3 covers 13 residues. The CDR3 protein is CASSSWNYNEQFF. CDR3 nucleotide sequence: TGTGCCAGCAGCTCATGGAACTACAATGAGCAGTTCTTC.

This clonotype was seen ten or more times. The J gene is TRBJ2-7, the V gene TRBV29-1, with D hard to call. V lost 2 bases, J lost 3 bases, and 11 bases lay in between. Germline V gene data show CDR1 as SQVTM and CDR2 as ANQGSEA. This CDR3 is 13 amino acids long. This chain's CDR3 is CSVETGFGYEQYF. The CDR3 nucleotides are TGCAGCGTTGAAACTGGCTTTGGCTACGAGCAGTACTTC.

The chain joins TRBV19 to TRBJ2-7; D call uncertain. V was trimmed by 0 bases and J by 0 bases, leaving 15 bases between them. This CDR3 is 17 amino acids long. From germline, CDR1 is LNHDA and CDR2 SQIVND (reference sequence). The CDR3 here is CASSIDWRTVSSYEQYF. In DNA, the CDR3 is TGTGCCAGTAGTATAGACTGGCGAACGGTAAGCTCCTACGAGCAGTACTTC.

This clonotype was seen a few times. The V and J genes are TRBV7-8 and TRBJ1-5; no clear D. Germline loops: CDR1 SGHVS, CDR2 FQNEAQ. This CDR3 is 15 amino acids long. Trimming stripped 1 base from V and 4 bases from J, with 11 bases between. Written as DNA, the CDR3 is TGTGCCAGCAGCTTAGAGCGGAGGACGAATCAGCCCCAGCATTTT. The encoded protein is CASSLERRTNQPQHF.

The table lists this clonotype with many counts. The gene calls are TRBV7-2 and TRBJ2-3; D ambiguous. Germline V lookup: CDR1 SGHTA, CDR2 FQGNSA. This CDR3 region has 13 residues. V was trimmed by 4 bases and J by 7 bases, leaving 12 bases between them. DNA of the CDR3: TGTGCCAGCAGCTGGACGGAAGGAAATACGCAGTATTTT. Residues: CASSWTEGNTQYF.

The J gene is TRBJ2-3, the V gene TRBV5-8; TRBD2 is a possible D gene (7 bases). The V and J ends lost 0 bases and 0 bases respectively, with 14 bases between them. The CDR3 extends over 17 amino acids. Germline CDR1 reads SGHTS; CDR2 reads YDEGEE. The chain's CDR3 is CASSLEGGRPSTDTQYF. CDR3 in DNA: TGTGCCAGCAGCTTGGAGGGGGGGCGACCCAGCACAGATACGCAGTATTTT.

This clonotype occurred many times. The chain links TRBV27 to TRBJ1-6; 8 bases agree with TRBD1. Germline CDR1 is MNHEY and CDR2 is SMNVEV (reference sequence). The CDR3 has 16 amino acids. V shed 4 bases and J 4 bases; nucleotides not matched to a gene: 6. Here the CDR3 reads CASSSTDRGYNSPLHF. CDR3 in DNA: TGTGCCAGCAGTTCAACCGACAGGGGTTATAATTCACCCCTCCACTTT.

This chain joins TRBV6-5 and TRBJ1-6, with D possibly TRBD1 on 5 matching bases. Germline V lookup: CDR1 MNHEY, CDR2 SVGAGI. The length of the CDR3 is 17 residues. Deletions cut 2 bases from V and 2 bases from J, with 13 bases between. The CDR3 DNA reads as TGTGCCAGCAGTTACGCTCTTGGGGCAACCTATAATTCACCCCTCCACTTT. It is translated as CASSYALGATYNSPLHF.

This clonotype has at least ten counts. The chain employs TRBV7-9 and TRBJ1-1; no definite D call. V lost 6 bases and J 0 bases, leaving 8 bases between the germline ends. Germline values: CDR1 SEHNR, CDR2 FQNEAQ (reference sequence). The length of the CDR3 is 13 residues. The CDR3 coding sequence is TGTGCCAGCAGGGGCCGGATGAACACTGAAGCTTTCTTT. Encoded protein: CASRGRMNTEAFF. Full variable domain (remainder filled in from reference TRBV7-9 and TRBJ1-1): DTGVSQNPRHKITKRGQNVTFRCDPISEHNRLYWYRQTLGQGPEFLTYFQNEAQLEKSRLLSDRFSAERPKGSFSTLEIQRTEQGDSAMYLCASRGRMNTEAFFGQGTRLTVV.

The chain recombines TRBV20-1 with TRBJ1-1; D ambiguous. Germline V CDR1 and CDR2: DFQATT, SNEGSKA (reference sequence). Trimming removed 6 bases at V and 0 bases at J, with 20 bases between. This CDR3 contains 16 residues. The chain's CDR3 is CSAPGEGIQMNTEAFF. In DNA form, the CDR3 reads TGCAGTGCCCCGGGTGAGGGAATTCAGATGAACACTGAAGCTTTCTTT.

The chain is built from TRBV20-1 and TRBJ2-7, with a weak D call TRBD1 (6 bases). Between the trimmed V and J ends, which lost 0 bases and 0 bases, there was a span of 12 bases. Germline V gives CDR1 DFQATT, CDR2 SNEGSKA (reference sequence). CDR3 length: 15 residues. The CDR3 sequence: CSARDHEGVSYEQYF. The CDR3 nucleotides read TGCAGTGCTAGAGACCACGAGGGGGTCTCCTACGAGCAGTACTTC.

This clonotype showed up many times. The CDR3 region has the DNA TGTGCCAGCAGCCCGGAGGGGGGAAACATTCAGTACTTC. Residues: CASSPEGGNIQYF. The V gene is TRBV7-2, the J gene TRBJ2-4; TRBD1 or TRBD2 may be the D gene (6 bases each). Germline V gene lookup returns CDR1 SGHTA and CDR2 FQGNSA. The germline V and J ends were trimmed by 5 bases and 6 bases, with 11 bases remaining between them. The CDR3 contains 13 residues. The full variable domain, its missing parts supplied by reference TRBV7-2 and TRBJ2-4, is GAGVSQSPSNKVTEKGKDVELRCDPISGHTALYWYRQSLGQGLEFLIYFQGNSAPDKSGLPSDRFSAERTGGSVSTLTIQRTQQEDSAVYLCASSPEGGNIQYFGAGTRLSVL.

This clonotype has ten or more counts. The CDR3 region has the DNA TGCAGTGCTCCAAGATCTAGCGGAGGCACAGATACGCAGTATTTT. This gives the protein CSAPRSSGGTDTQYF. The chain links TRBV20-1 to TRBJ2-3; 7 bases agree with TRBD2. CDR1 is DFQATT and CDR2 is SNEGSKA in the germline V gene (reference sequence). V lost 5 bases and J lost 1; bases outside the gene matches: 9. The CDR3 covers 15 residues.

This clonotype appeared many times. J is TRBJ1-5 and V is TRBV6-2 or TRBV6-3, with D perhaps matching TRBD1 (5 bases). This CDR3 contains 14 residues. V was trimmed by 6 bases and J by 2 bases, leaving 11 bases between them. Germline loops: CDR1 MNHEY, CDR2 SVGEGT. The CDR3 DNA reads as TGTGCCAGCAGCCTGAGACAGCGCAATCAGCCCCAGCATTTT. It translates to CASSLRQRNQPQHF.

The sample holds many counts of this clonotype. The rearrangement links TRBV2 to TRBJ1-1; TRBD1 matches 9 bases. The junction had 6 bases not matched to a gene; V was cut back by 5 bases and J by 5 bases. CDR1 and CDR2 (germline): SNHLY, FYNNEI. The CDR3 length is 14 residues. This CDR3 reads CASSTGGAYTEAFF. CDR3 nucleotide sequence: TGTGCCAGCAGTACAGGGGGCGCATATACTGAAGCTTTCTTT.